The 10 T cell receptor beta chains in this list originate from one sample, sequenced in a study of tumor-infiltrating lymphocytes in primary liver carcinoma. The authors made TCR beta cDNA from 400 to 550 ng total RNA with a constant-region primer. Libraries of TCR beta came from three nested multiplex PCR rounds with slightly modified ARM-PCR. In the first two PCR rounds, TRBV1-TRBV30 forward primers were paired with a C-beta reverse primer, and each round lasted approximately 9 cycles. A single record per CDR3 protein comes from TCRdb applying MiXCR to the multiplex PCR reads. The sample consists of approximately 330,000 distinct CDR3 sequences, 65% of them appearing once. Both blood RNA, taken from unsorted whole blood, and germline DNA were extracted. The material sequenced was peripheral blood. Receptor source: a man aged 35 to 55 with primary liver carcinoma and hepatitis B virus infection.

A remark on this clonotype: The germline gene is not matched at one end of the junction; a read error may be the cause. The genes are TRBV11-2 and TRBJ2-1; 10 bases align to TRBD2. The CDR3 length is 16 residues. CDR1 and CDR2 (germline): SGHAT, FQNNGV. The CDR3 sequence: CASSLLLAGMGNGQFF. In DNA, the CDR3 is TGTGCCAGCAGCCTATTACTAGCGGGAATGGGAAATGGGCAGTTCTTC.

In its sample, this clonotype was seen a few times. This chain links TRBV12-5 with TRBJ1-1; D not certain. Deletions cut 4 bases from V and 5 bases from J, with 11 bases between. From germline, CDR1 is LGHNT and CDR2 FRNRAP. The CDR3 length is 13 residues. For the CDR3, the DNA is TGTGCTAGTGGTTCGGGTGGAGGGACTGAAGCTTTCTTT. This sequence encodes CASGSGGGTEAFF.

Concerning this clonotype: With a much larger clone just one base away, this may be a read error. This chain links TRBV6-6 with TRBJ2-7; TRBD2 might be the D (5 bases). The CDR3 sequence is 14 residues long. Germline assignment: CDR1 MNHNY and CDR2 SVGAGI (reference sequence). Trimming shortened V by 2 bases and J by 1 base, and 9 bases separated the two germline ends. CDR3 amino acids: CASSYHGESYEQYF. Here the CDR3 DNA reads TGTGCCAGCAGTTACCATGGGGAGTCCTACGAGCAGTACTTC.

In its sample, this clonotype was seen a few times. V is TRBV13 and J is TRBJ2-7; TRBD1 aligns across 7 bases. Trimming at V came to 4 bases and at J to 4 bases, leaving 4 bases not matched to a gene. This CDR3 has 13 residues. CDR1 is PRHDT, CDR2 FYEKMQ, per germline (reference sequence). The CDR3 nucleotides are TGTGCCAGCAGCTCGATACAGGGGTACGAGCAGTACTTC. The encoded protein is CASSSIQGYEQYF.

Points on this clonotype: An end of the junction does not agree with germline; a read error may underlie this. In nucleotides, the CDR3 is TGTGCCAGCAGCAATCAAGTGGTCAATGTGCAGTTCTTC. This encodes CASSNQVVNVQFF. The chain joins TRBV11-2 to TRBJ2-1; D gene uncertain. CDR3 length: 13 amino acids. Germline V lookup: CDR1 SGHAT, CDR2 FQNNGV.

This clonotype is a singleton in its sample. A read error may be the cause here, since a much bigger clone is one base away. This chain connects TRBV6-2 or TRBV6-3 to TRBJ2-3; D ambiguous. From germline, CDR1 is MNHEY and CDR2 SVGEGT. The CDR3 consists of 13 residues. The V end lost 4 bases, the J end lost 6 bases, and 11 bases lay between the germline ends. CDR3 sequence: CASSCVKRDTQYF. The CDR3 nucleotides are TGTGCCAGCAGTTGCGTCAAACGGGATACGCAGTATTTT.

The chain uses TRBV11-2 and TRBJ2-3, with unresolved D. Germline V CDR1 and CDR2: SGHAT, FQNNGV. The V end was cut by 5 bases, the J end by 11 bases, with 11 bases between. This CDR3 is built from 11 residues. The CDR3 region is CASSLEFEQYF. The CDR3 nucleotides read TGTGCCAGCAGCCTGGAATTTGAGCAGTATTTT. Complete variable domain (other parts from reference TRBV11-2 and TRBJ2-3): EAGVAQSPRYKIIEKRQSVAFWCNPISGHATLYWYQQILGQGPKLLIQFQNNGVVDDSQLPKDRFSAERLKGVDSTLKIQPAKLEDSAVYLCASSLEFEQYFGPGTRLTVL.

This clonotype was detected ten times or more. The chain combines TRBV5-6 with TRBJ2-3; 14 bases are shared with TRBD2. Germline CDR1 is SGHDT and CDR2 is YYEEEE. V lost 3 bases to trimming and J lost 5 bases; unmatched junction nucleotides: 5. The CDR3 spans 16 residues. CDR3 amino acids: CASSSTTSGRVDTQYF. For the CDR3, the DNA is TGTGCCAGCAGCTCCACGACTAGCGGGAGGGTAGATACGCAGTATTTT.

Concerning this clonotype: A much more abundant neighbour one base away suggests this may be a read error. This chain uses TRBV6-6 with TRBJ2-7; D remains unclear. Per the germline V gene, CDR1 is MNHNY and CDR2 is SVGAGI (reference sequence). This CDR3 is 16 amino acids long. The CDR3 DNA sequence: TGTGCCAGCAGTTACTCGAAGTTTACCCACTCCTACGAGCAGTGCTTC. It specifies CASSYSKFTHSYEQCF.

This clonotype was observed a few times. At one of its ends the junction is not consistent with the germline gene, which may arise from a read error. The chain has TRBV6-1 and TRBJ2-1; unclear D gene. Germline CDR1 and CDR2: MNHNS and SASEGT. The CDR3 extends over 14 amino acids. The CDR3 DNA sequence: TGTGCCAGCATAGTCTCTCGGAGTTACAACGAGCAGCTCTTC. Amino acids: CASIVSRSYNEQLF.